This T cell receptor beta chain was recorded in a study of blood T cells in healthy people across ages. General observations from the study: Diversity was estimated from one million T cells, and these estimates were considered underestimates.

For the second PCR, which ran for roughly 6 to 11 cycles, a sample-barcoded 5' primer and a J-beta primer mix were used. One entry per CDR3 protein results from TCRdb running MiXCR on the 5' RACE reads. Among nearly 800,000 distinct CDR3 sequences listed, more than 55% were seen once. As to this clonotype: Its antigen remains unidentified.

Each sample had at least 6.5 million PBMCs isolated. The receptor comes from a man aged 40-55 years in good health. What was sequenced was blood.

CDR3 bases: TGTGCCAGCAGGAGGGATGATCAGCCCCAGCATTTT. It codes for CASRRDDQPQHF. The J gene is TRBJ1-5, the V gene TRBV12-3 or TRBV12-4; D unclear. Trimming pared 6 bases from V and 5 bases from J, leaving 8 bases between. The CDR3 contains 12 residues.